This is a list of T cell receptor beta chains from one sample in a study of blood T cell repertoires in COVID-19. Produced via immunoSEQ multiplex PCR; TCRdb's table is partial and in-frame only. The table records about 300,000 clones, 90% of them present only once. The specimen was peripheral blood. The source of these receptors is a woman in her thirties with COVID-19, enrolled during active disease. Both conserved end residues are part of each CDR3. The D gene is left open where the match is weak. Where a row states a size, it is once, few, many or the class of an expanded clone; other rows omit it.

TGTGCCAGCAGTATCGACAGGGCCTTCAATCAGCCCCAGCATTTT,CASSIDRAFNQPQHF,TRBV2,.,TRBJ1-5,TRBD1
TGTGCCAGCAGTCTCCCTTTCCGGGAGGCTGAGCAGTTCTTC,CASSLPFREAEQFF,TRBV28,.,TRBJ2-1,TRBD2
TGTGCCAGCTCACCGGGCACGCTCACCTCTGGAAACACCATATATTTT,CASSPGTLTSGNTIYF,TRBV18,.,TRBJ1-3,.
TGTGCCAGCAGCCAAGTAGCGGGAGTCCCAGATACGCAGTATTTT,CASSQVAGVPDTQYF,TRBV3-1/TRBV3-2,.,TRBJ2-3,TRBD2
TGTGCCAGCAGTTCTCGGACGGGGGGAGAGACCCAGTACTTC,CASSSRTGGETQYF,TRBV28,.,TRBJ2-5,TRBD2
TGTGCCAGCAGCGTAGATCGGGGGACAGATACGCAGTATTTT,CASSVDRGTDTQYF,TRBV9,.,TRBJ2-3,.
TGTGCCAGCAGGGGCGGCTGGGGCCTCGAGGACACCGGGGAGCTGTTTTTT,CASRGGWGLEDTGELFF,TRBV28,once,TRBJ2-2,.
TGTGCCACCAGCGGGGTGGCTAACTATGGCTACACCTTC,CATSGVANYGYTF,TRBV24-1,.,TRBJ1-2,.
TGTGCCAGCTACCGGACAGGGGGAAACACCATATATTTT,CASYRTGGNTIYF,TRBV28,few,TRBJ1-3,TRBD1
TGCGCCAGCAGCATAGACACCTTCGACAGATTCTCTGAAGCTTTCTTT,CASSIDTFDRFSEAFF,TRBV10-1,.,TRBJ1-1,.
TGTGCCACCAGCAGACCAGGGGACGGCGAAAAACTGTTTTTT,CATSRPGDGEKLFF,TRBV15,.,TRBJ1-4,.
TGCGCCAGCAAAGGACAGGCGAGCTCCTACGAGCAGTACTTC,CASKGQASSYEQYF,TRBV10-2,.,TRBJ2-7,TRBD1
TGTGCCAGCAGCTTTAAGGCTAGCGGGAGCAATGAGCAGTTCTTC,CASSFKASGSNEQFF,TRBV7-2,.,TRBJ2-1,TRBD2
TGTGCCAGCAGCCACCTGGGACTAGCGGGCGAGCAGTTCTTC,CASSHLGLAGEQFF,TRBV3-1/TRBV3-2,.,TRBJ2-1,TRBD2
TGTGCCAGCAGCCCGCCTTCGGGACAGGGGCCCTATGGCTACACCTTC,CASSPPSGQGPYGYTF,TRBV7-9,.,TRBJ1-2,TRBD1
TGTGCCAGCAGCCCCGGGACTAGCGGGACGTACGAGCAGTACTTC,CASSPGTSGTYEQYF,TRBV7-9,few,TRBJ2-7,TRBD2
TGTGCCACCAGCAGAGCGGGACAGCCTCAAGAGACCCAGTACTTC,CATSRAGQPQETQYF,TRBV15,.,TRBJ2-5,TRBD1
TGCAGCGTTGTTAGAGGACTAGCGGGACCCCAAGAGACCCAGTACTTC,CSVVRGLAGPQETQYF,TRBV29-1,few,TRBJ2-5,TRBD2
TGCGCCAGCAGCCAAGGACAGGGGGGCGAGACCCAGTACTTC,CASSQGQGGETQYF,TRBV4-1,.,TRBJ2-5,TRBD1
TGTGCCAGCTCACCACCAGACAGCGATTCACCCCTCCACTTT,CASSPPDSDSPLHF,TRBV18,.,TRBJ1-6,.
TGTGCCAGCAGCTACCAGACTGGATACGAGCAGTACTTC,CASSYQTGYEQYF,TRBV3-1/TRBV3-2,.,TRBJ2-7,.
TGCGCCAGCAGCTTAATCCGACAGGGGGGCAATGAGCAGTTCTTC,CASSLIRQGGNEQFF,TRBV5-1,.,TRBJ2-1,TRBD1
TGTGCCAGCTCACGTGCAGGGTCAAGTACTGAAGCTTTCTTT,CASSRAGSSTEAFF,TRBV18,.,TRBJ1-1,.
TGTGCCAGCAGTGATTTAAACAGGGCCCGACACCTCTATGGCTACACCTTC,CASSDLNRARHLYGYTF,TRBV6-1,once,TRBJ1-2,.
TGTGCCAGCTCCAGGGGGAATGAAAAACTGTTTTTT,CASSRGNEKLFF,TRBV12-3/TRBV12-4,.,TRBJ1-4,TRBD1
TGTGCCAGCAGTCGGGACATGGGCTACGAGCAGTACTTC,CASSRDMGYEQYF,TRBV28,.,TRBJ2-7,.
TGTGCCAGCAGCCAAGATTCAGGGTTCGGAAACACCATATATTTT,CASSQDSGFGNTIYF,TRBV3-1/TRBV3-2,.,TRBJ1-3,.
TGTGCCAGCAGCCGAGGGGGCAGGGTAGGTGGAAACACCATATATTTT,CASSRGGRVGGNTIYF,TRBV9,.,TRBJ1-3,TRBD1
TGCGCCAGCAGCCGCACAGTCCTGACGAACACTGAAGCTTTCTTT,CASSRTVLTNTEAFF,TRBV4-1,.,TRBJ1-1,.
TGTGCCAGCAGCTTAGCCCAGGGCGGGAACACCGGGGAGCTGTTTTTT,CASSLAQGGNTGELFF,TRBV7-2,.,TRBJ2-2,.
TGCGCCAGCAGCTCACGGACTAGCGGGTTTATCACAGATACGCAGTATTTT,CASSSRTSGFITDTQYF,TRBV5-1,.,TRBJ2-3,TRBD2
TGCGCCAGCCGTGGGGGGGGCGGCACAGATACGCAGTATTTT,CASRGGGGTDTQYF,TRBV5-1,.,TRBJ2-3,.
TGTGCCTGGAGTGAAGGAGGAATCTACGAGCAGTACTTC,CAWSEGGIYEQYF,TRBV30,.,TRBJ2-7,.
TGTGCCAGCAGCCTTGCGGGGAGGTACAGGGAGCAGTACTTC,CASSLAGRYREQYF,TRBV5-6,.,TRBJ2-7,.
TGTGCCAGCACGTTGAGTCAGGGTGGGGAAAAACTGTTTTTT,CASTLSQGGEKLFF,TRBV2,once,TRBJ1-4,.
TGTGCCACCAGCGGGGGGAGGGGAGCAACTAATGAAAAACTGTTTTTT,CATSGGRGATNEKLFF,TRBV15,.,TRBJ1-4,.
TGTGCCAGCAGCCCCGGACAGCTAGGGGATGGGTATGGCTACACCTTC,CASSPGQLGDGYGYTF,TRBV7-2,.,TRBJ1-2,.
TGCGCCAGCAGCTTGATGGACAGGGGCGGGGAGCTGTTTTTT,CASSLMDRGGELFF,TRBV5-1,.,TRBJ2-2,TRBD1
TGTGCCACAAGTACAGGGGGAGGGACTGAAGCTTTCTTT,CATSTGGGTEAFF,TRBV24-1,.,TRBJ1-1,TRBD1
TGTGCCAGCAGCCCCCAGGGGTTTGGGGAGCAGTTCTTC,CASSPQGFGEQFF,TRBV7-3,.,TRBJ2-1,.
TGTGCCAGCAGTGAATGGGGGGGGTCCTCCTACGAGCAGTACTTC,CASSEWGGSSYEQYF,TRBV6-1,.,TRBJ2-7,TRBD2
TGTGCCAGTAGTATATCCCTAAACACTGAAGCTTTCTTT,CASSISLNTEAFF,TRBV19,.,TRBJ1-1,.
TGTGCCAGCAGTCGGGTGACAGGGGGTGAAGCTTTCTTT,CASSRVTGGEAFF,TRBV28,.,TRBJ1-1,TRBD1
TGTGCCAGCAGTTACTCAGCGGGAGGGCTAGAGACCCAGTACTTC,CASSYSAGGLETQYF,TRBV6-5,.,TRBJ2-5,TRBD2
TGTGCCAGTAGTTCCCAGCCGGGCTCCTACGAGCAGTACTTC,CASSSQPGSYEQYF,TRBV19,.,TRBJ2-7,.
TGTGCCAGCAGTTCACAGGGACAAACTCCCCAGCATTTT,CASSSQGQTPQHF,TRBV12-3/TRBV12-4,.,TRBJ1-5,.
TGTGCCAGCAGCTCCTTCACGAATGGCGATACGCAGTATTTT,CASSSFTNGDTQYF,TRBV7-3,once,TRBJ2-3,.
TGTGCCAGCAGTTACTCAGGGGATAATTCACCCCTCCACTTT,CASSYSGDNSPLHF,TRBV6-5,.,TRBJ1-6,.
TGTGCCAGCAGCGCCGTCCAGGGTATGAACACTGAAGCTTTCTTT,CASSAVQGMNTEAFF,TRBV7-8,.,TRBJ1-1,.
TGCGCCAGCAGCCAAGATGCGGGGGATACGCAGTATTTT,CASSQDAGDTQYF,TRBV4-3,.,TRBJ2-3,.
TGTGCCAGCAGCAGAGGGGAGGGGATCTTGAGAGCTAACTATGGCTACACCTTC,CASSRGEGILRANYGYTF,TRBV14,.,TRBJ1-2,.
TGTGCCAGCAGCGCGAGCGGGAGGACGCGCAATGAGCAGTTCTTC,CASSASGRTRNEQFF,TRBV7-9,.,TRBJ2-1,TRBD2
TGTGCCAGCAGCCGGGAGGTCCGGGGCCAATTGGGCGGCTACACCTTC,CASSREVRGQLGGYTF,TRBV2,.,TRBJ1-2,.
TGTGCCAGCTCACCATCCGCGGGAGGGATAGGAGGCACGCAGTATTTT,CASSPSAGGIGGTQYF,TRBV18,.,TRBJ2-3,TRBD2
TGTGCCAGCAGTTACGGCCTAGCGGGCAAGAACACCGGGGAGCTGTTTTTT,CASSYGLAGKNTGELFF,TRBV6-2/TRBV6-3,.,TRBJ2-2,TRBD2
TGTGCCTGGAGTGGCCGGACTAGCGGGGCTTCCTACGAGCAGTACTTC,CAWSGRTSGASYEQYF,TRBV30,.,TRBJ2-7,TRBD2
TGTGCCAGCAGCCTGACAGGGGCGGCCTACGAGCAGTACTTC,CASSLTGAAYEQYF,TRBV9,.,TRBJ2-7,TRBD1
TGCGCCAGCAGCGAGTCGATCGGGGGTGGGGAAAAACTGTTTTTT,CASSESIGGGEKLFF,TRBV10-1,once,TRBJ1-4,.
TGTGCCAGCAGCTTTAACAGGGGCTCCTACGAGCAGTACTTC,CASSFNRGSYEQYF,TRBV5-4,.,TRBJ2-7,TRBD1